Listed here are 26 T cell receptor beta chains from one sample, sequenced in a study of sequential checkpoint blockade in melanoma. Sequencing used immunoSEQ multiplex PCR; TCRdb keeps in-frame clones, though not all of them. Of over 20,000 clones detected, about two thirds appear once; the ten largest clones hold about 19%. The treatment denotes: randomized to nivolumab then ipilimumab (arm A) or the reverse (arm B). This sample comprised CD8+ T cells sorted from blood (inferred from file names), obtained from a patient given nivolumab and ipilimumab in sequence. The receptors originated from a human donor with melanoma.

The chain joins TRBV6-1 to TRBJ1-5; D gene unclear. Trimming shortened V by 7 bases and J by 0 bases, and 13 bases separated the two germline ends. Per germline, CDR1 MNHNS and CDR2 SASEGT. The CDR3 runs to 15 residues. CDR3 sequence reads: CASKEFLYSNQPQHF. The CDR3 nucleotides read TGTGCCAGCAAGGAGTTCCTCTATAGCAATCAGCCCCAGCATTTT.

V and J are TRBV19 and TRBJ2-7; D gene unclear. The V gene's germline CDR1 is LNHDA and CDR2 SQIVND (reference sequence). This CDR3 has 11 amino acids. V lost 3 bases and J 4 bases, leaving 4 bases between the germline ends. CDR3 DNA sequence: TGTGCCAGTAGTATCGGGTACGAGCAGTACTTC. This codes for CASSIGYEQYF. The full variable domain, its missing parts supplied by reference TRBV19 and TRBJ2-7, is DGGITQSPKYLFRKEGQNVTLSCEQNLNHDAMYWYRQDPGQGLRLIYYSQIVNDFQKGDIAEGYSVSREKKESFPLTVTSAQKNPTAFYLCASSIGYEQYFGPGTRLTVT.

This rearrangement joins TRBV2 to TRBJ2-1; a possible D gene is TRBD1 (6 bases). V was shortened by 1 base and J by 15 bases, with 13 bases between the two germline ends. The germline CDR1 and CDR2 sequences are SNHLY and FYNNEI. The CDR3 extends over 12 amino acids. CDR3 coding DNA: TGTGCCAGCAGTGAAGACCGGGACACCGGGTTCTTC. It codes for CASSEDRDTGFF.

J is TRBJ1-2 and V is TRBV9; 9 bases map to TRBD1. The germline CDR1 and CDR2 sequences are SGDLS and YYNGEE. V gave up 0 bases and J gave up 5 bases; unmatched junction bases: 5. This CDR3 contains 15 residues. CDR3 residues: CASSVVDRGPYGYTF. As DNA, the CDR3 is TGTGCCAGCAGCGTAGTGGACAGGGGTCCTTATGGCTACACCTTC. The full variable domain, completed using reference TRBV9 and TRBJ1-2, is DSGVTQTPKHLITATGQRVTLRCSPRSGDLSVYWYQQSLDQGLQFLIQYYNGEERAKGNILERFSAQQFPDLHSELNLSSLELGDSALYFCASSVVDRGPYGYTFGSGTRLTVV.

V and J are TRBV6-4 and TRBJ2-3, with 11 positions matching TRBD2. Trimming at V came to 0 bases and at J to 1 base, leaving 0 bases not matched to a gene. Germline CDR1 MRHNA, CDR2 SNTAGT. The CDR3 consists of 16 residues. This CDR3 reads CASSDSSGGGTDTQYF. CDR3 nucleotide sequence: TGTGCCAGCAGTGACTCTAGCGGGGGGGGCACAGATACGCAGTATTTT.

The CDR3 protein is CASSKDSFYNSPLHF. CDR3 bases: TGTGCCAGCAGTAAAGACAGCTTCTATAATTCACCCCTCCACTTT. The J gene is TRBJ1-6, the V gene TRBV6-1, with D tentatively TRBD1 (5 bases). The V gene lost 5 bases and the J gene lost 3 bases, with 11 bases spanning the gap. This CDR3 contains 15 residues. Per the germline V gene, CDR1 is MNHNS and CDR2 is SASEGT.

The rearrangement joins TRBV27 to TRBJ1-3; 9 bases match TRBD1. This CDR3 spans 17 amino acids. Unmatched junction bases numbered 15, after V lost 5 bases and J lost 7 bases. The germline gives CDR1 MNHEY, CDR2 SMNVEV (reference sequence). The DNA for the CDR3 is TGTGCCAGCAGTACGTTCTCTATCACGGGACAGGGCAACACCATATATTTT. Its translation: CASSTFSITGQGNTIYF.

This chain connects TRBV13 to TRBJ2-1; D possibly corresponds to TRBD2 (5 bases). CDR1 PRHDT and CDR2 FYEKMQ come from the germline V gene (reference sequence). This CDR3 region has 16 residues. V lost 6 bases and J lost 0, with 15 bases in between. CDR3 nucleotide sequence: TGTGCCAGCAGATCTACGTGGGAGAGCTCCTACAATGAGCAGTTCTTC. Protein: CASRSTWESSYNEQFF.

This clone was seen only a few times. The rearrangement links TRBV5-4 to TRBJ2-7, with TRBD1 identical over 10 bases. The length of the CDR3 is 16 residues. Germline CDR1 reads SGHNT; CDR2 reads YYREEE (reference sequence). V gave up 4 bases and J gave up 2 bases; unmatched junction bases: 9. CDR3 amino acids: CASSTQTGGAPYEQYF. The DNA of the CDR3 is TGTGCCAGCAGCACCCAGACAGGGGGCGCCCCCTACGAGCAGTACTTC. Together with reference TRBV5-4 and TRBJ2-7, the CDR3 gives the full variable domain: ETGVTQSPTHLIKTRGQQVTLRCSSQSGHNTVSWYQQALGQGPQFIFQYYREEENGRGNFPPRFSGLQFPNYSSELNVNALELDDSALYLCASSTQTGGAPYEQYFGPGTRLTVT.

This chain uses TRBV4-3 with TRBJ2-7; TRBD1 aligns across 7 bases. The junction had 11 bases not matched to a gene; V was cut back by 4 bases and J by 5 bases. CDR1 is LGHNA, CDR2 YSLEER, per germline. This CDR3 is built from 15 residues. The CDR3 protein is CASSPRTGNPNEQYF. The CDR3 DNA reads as TGCGCCAGCAGCCCTCGGACAGGTAACCCCAACGAGCAGTACTTC.

V is TRBV13 and J is TRBJ2-3; D gene unclear. Deletions cut 5 bases from V and 2 bases from J, with 5 bases between. Germline V gives CDR1 PRHDT, CDR2 FYEKMQ (reference sequence). The CDR3 runs 12 residues. The CDR3 DNA sequence: TGTGCCAGCAGCCCCCACACAGATACGCAGTATTTT. Translating gives CASSPHTDTQYF.

The chain has TRBV7-8 and TRBJ2-7; D might be TRBD2 (5 bases). V lost 1 base to trimming and J lost 7 bases, with 11 bases between them. The CDR3 is 13 residues long. Germline values: CDR1 SGHVS, CDR2 FQNEAQ. The CDR3 here is CASSLVGGREQYF. CDR3 nucleotide sequence: TGTGCCAGCAGCTTAGTAGGCGGGCGTGAGCAGTACTTC.

The sample holds a few counts of this clone. V gene TRBV4-2 combines with J gene TRBJ1-2; D is perhaps TRBD1 (6 bases). The length of the CDR3 is 14 residues. V was cut by 5 bases and J by 4 bases, with 14 bases left in between. Per germline, CDR1 LGHNA and CDR2 YNFKEQ. The CDR3 here is CASSFRGASYGYTF. The CDR3 bases are TGTGCCAGCAGCTTCCGGGGGGCGAGCTATGGCTACACCTTC.

The V call is TRBV7-9, the J call TRBJ2-1; the D is unclear. The CDR3 sequence is 12 residues long. The V gene's germline CDR1 is SEHNR and CDR2 FQNEAQ (reference sequence). Between the trimmed V and J ends, which lost 5 bases and 6 bases, there was a span of 8 bases. The CDR3 loop is CASSLWSNEQFF. The CDR3 DNA sequence: TGTGCCAGCAGCCTGTGGAGCAATGAGCAGTTCTTC.

The genes are TRBV19 and TRBJ1-6, with D tentatively TRBD1 (5 bases). This CDR3 comprises 14 residues. V gave up 6 bases and J gave up 5 bases, with 11 bases separating them. Germline-derived CDR1 and CDR2 are LNHDA and SQIVND (reference sequence). CDR3 sequence (DNA): TGTGCCAGTAGCCCCTGGGGGGATAATTCACCCCTCCACTTT. Translated, it gives CASSPWGDNSPLHF.

The V gene is TRBV6-4, the J gene TRBJ2-1, with TRBD2 identical over 8 bases. Germline loops: CDR1 MRHNA, CDR2 SNTAGT. Trimming cost V 0 bases and J 7 bases; bases outside gene matches: 5. This CDR3 contains 15 residues. CDR3 DNA: TGTGCCAGCAGTGACTCTTCGGGGGGGCCGAATGAGCAGTTCTTC. This translates into CASSDSSGGPNEQFF.

This chain uses TRBV9 with TRBJ2-1; a possible D gene is TRBD2 (6 bases). V was cut by 0 bases and J by 5 bases, with 9 bases left in between. There are 14 residues in the CDR3. The germline V gene has CDR1 SGDLS and CDR2 YYNGEE. The CDR3 reads CASSVDWEDNEQFF. CDR3 sequence (DNA): TGTGCCAGCAGCGTAGATTGGGAGGACAATGAGCAGTTCTTC.

The chain uses TRBV5-6 and TRBJ2-3; perhaps TRBD2 as D (5 bases). Germline CDR1 is SGHDT and CDR2 is YYEEEE. The CDR3 has 15 residues. Trimming removed 3 bases at V and 1 base at J, with 12 bases between. CDR3 sequence (DNA): TGTGCCAGCAGCTGGGCCTTGGAGGGCACAGATACGCAGTATTTT. Translation gives CASSWALEGTDTQYF.

The chain carries TRBV7-9 and TRBJ2-5; a weak D match, TRBD2 (5 bases). CDR1 and CDR2 from the germline V gene are SEHNR and FQNEAQ (reference sequence). The V and J ends lost 5 bases and 3 bases respectively, with 16 bases between them. This CDR3 is built from 15 residues. CDR3 sequence: CASSQTGSVKETQYF. As DNA, the CDR3 is TGTGCCAGCAGCCAGACGGGATCGGTGAAAGAGACCCAGTACTTC.

This chain connects TRBV9 to TRBJ1-1; a weak D match, TRBD1 (5 bases). Germline assignment: CDR1 SGDLS and CDR2 YYNGEE. The CDR3 has 15 amino acids. The V end lost 5 bases, the J end lost 3 bases, and 17 bases lay between the germline ends. The CDR3 sequence is CASSPISQGDTEAFF. CDR3 nucleotide sequence: TGTGCCAGCAGTCCTATATCTCAGGGTGACACTGAAGCTTTCTTT.

The chain links TRBV19 to TRBJ2-7; TRBD2 might be the D (6 bases). The V end was cut by 3 bases, the J end by 3 bases, with 18 bases between. This CDR3 is 16 amino acids long. Looked up from germline, CDR1 is LNHDA and CDR2 is SQIVND (reference sequence). The CDR3 region is CASSIRWLGAGYEQYF. The CDR3 bases are TGTGCCAGTAGTATTCGCTGGCTCGGAGCGGGCTACGAGCAGTACTTC. The variable domain in full, with the rest retrieved from reference TRBV19 and TRBJ2-7, is DGGITQSPKYLFRKEGQNVTLSCEQNLNHDAMYWYRQDPGQGLRLIYYSQIVNDFQKGDIAEGYSVSREKKESFPLTVTSAQKNPTAFYLCASSIRWLGAGYEQYFGPGTRLTVT.

This clone was counted only a few times. The rearrangement links TRBV7-8 to TRBJ1-2, with unresolved D. Trimming stripped 0 bases from V and 8 bases from J, with 10 bases between. CDR3 length: 13 amino acids. Per the germline V gene, CDR1 is SGHVS and CDR2 is FQNEAQ. The DNA for the CDR3 is TGTGCCAGCAGCTTAGCGTTAGCTTCGGGCTACACCTTC. Translated: CASSLALASGYTF.

The gene calls are TRBV11-2 and TRBJ2-3; D is possibly TRBD2 (6 bases). With 4 bases removed from V and 4 bases from J, the gap between germline ends came to 15 bases. This CDR3 comprises 15 residues. Germline values: CDR1 SGHAT, CDR2 FQNNGV. The DNA for the CDR3 is TGTGCCAGCAGCTCAAGGGACTTCTTCTCAGATACGCAGTATTTT. Translated: CASSSRDFFSDTQYF.

J is TRBJ2-7 and V is TRBV13; a possible D gene is TRBD1 (6 bases). The length of the CDR3 is 16 residues. The germline gives CDR1 PRHDT, CDR2 FYEKMQ (reference sequence). V lost 4 bases and J 3 bases, leaving 19 bases between the germline ends. CDR3 bases: TGTGCCAGCAGCTCCTCCGGGACACTCGACCTCTACGAGCAGTACTTC. This sequence encodes CASSSSGTLDLYEQYF.

This clone was counted between two and nine times. This chain connects TRBV6-5 to TRBJ1-5; the match to TRBD1 covers 7 bases. J was trimmed by 5 bases and V by 2 bases; bases with no gene match: 3. The CDR3 has 14 residues. Germline V lookup: CDR1 MNHEY, CDR2 SVGAGI. The CDR3 nucleotides are TGTGCCAGCAGTTACGACAGGGCCGATCAGCCCCAGCATTTT. Translated, it gives CASSYDRADQPQHF.

By frequency in the sample, this clone is medium-sized. The J gene is TRBJ1-4, the V gene TRBV19, with TRBD1 identical over 7 bases. CDR1 and CDR2 (germline): LNHDA, SQIVND (reference sequence). The CDR3 is 14 amino acids. The V gene end was trimmed by 8 bases and the J gene end by 7 bases; junction bases not matched to a gene: 10. CDR3 coding DNA: TGTGCCAGTCGTCCAGCCTCAGGGGGTGAAAAACTGTTTTTT. It encodes CASRPASGGEKLFF.